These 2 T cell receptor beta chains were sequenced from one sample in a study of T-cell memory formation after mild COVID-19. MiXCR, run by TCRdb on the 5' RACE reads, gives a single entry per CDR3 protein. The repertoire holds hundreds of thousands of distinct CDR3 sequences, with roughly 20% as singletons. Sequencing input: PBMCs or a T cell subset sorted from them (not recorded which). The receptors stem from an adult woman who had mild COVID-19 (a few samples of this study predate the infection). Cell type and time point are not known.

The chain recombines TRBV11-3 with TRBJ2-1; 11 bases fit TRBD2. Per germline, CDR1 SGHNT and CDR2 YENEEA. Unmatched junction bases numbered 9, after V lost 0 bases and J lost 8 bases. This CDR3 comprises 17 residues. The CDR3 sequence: CASSLEGLAGGGDEQFF. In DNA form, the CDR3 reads TGTGCCAGCAGCTTAGAAGGGCTAGCGGGAGGTGGAGATGAGCAGTTCTTC.

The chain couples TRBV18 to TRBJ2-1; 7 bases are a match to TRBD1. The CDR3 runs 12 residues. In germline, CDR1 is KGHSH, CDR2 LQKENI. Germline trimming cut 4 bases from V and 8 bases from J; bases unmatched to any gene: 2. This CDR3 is CASSRQGDEQFF. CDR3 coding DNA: TGTGCCAGCTCACGACAGGGTGATGAGCAGTTCTTC.